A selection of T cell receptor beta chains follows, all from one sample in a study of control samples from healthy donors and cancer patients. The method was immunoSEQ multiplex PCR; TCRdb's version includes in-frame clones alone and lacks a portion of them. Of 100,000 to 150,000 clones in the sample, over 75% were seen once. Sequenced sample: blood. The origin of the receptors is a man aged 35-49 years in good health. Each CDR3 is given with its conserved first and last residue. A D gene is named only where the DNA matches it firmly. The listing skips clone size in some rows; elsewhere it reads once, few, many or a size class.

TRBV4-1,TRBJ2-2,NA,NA,CASSQEQVAGELFF,TGCGCCAGCAGCCAAGAGCAGGTGGCCGGGGAGCTGTTTTTT
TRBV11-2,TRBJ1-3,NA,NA,CASSEGNRQNSGNTIYF,TGTGCCAGCAGCGAGGGGAATCGACAGAACTCTGGAAACACCATATATTTT
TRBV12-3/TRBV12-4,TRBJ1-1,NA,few,CASRYREGAFF,TGTGCCAGCAGGTACAGGGAGGGAGCTTTCTTT
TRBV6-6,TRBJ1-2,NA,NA,CASIFMASDGYTF,TGTGCCAGCATCTTTATGGCCTCTGATGGCTACACCTTC
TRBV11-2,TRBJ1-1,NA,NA,CASSLRGGMNTEAFF,TGTGCCAGCAGCTTGCGGGGGGGGATGAACACTGAAGCTTTCTTT
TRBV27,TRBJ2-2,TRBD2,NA,CASGGFGGTNTGELFF,TGTGCCAGCGGAGGTTTCGGGGGGACCAACACCGGGGAGCTGTTTTTT
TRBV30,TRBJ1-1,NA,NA,CAWRKKQGTEAFF,TGTGCCTGGAGAAAAAAACAGGGAACTGAAGCTTTCTTT
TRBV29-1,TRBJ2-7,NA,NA,CSAETHTYEQYF,TGCAGCGCGGAAACCCATACCTACGAGCAGTACTTC
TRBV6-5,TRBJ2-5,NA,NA,CASSYGWMETQYF,TGTGCCAGCAGTTACGGGTGGATGGAGACCCAGTACTTC
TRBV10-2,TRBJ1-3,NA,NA,CASSEGLSSGNTIYF,TGCGCCAGCAGTGAGGGTCTCTCCTCTGGAAACACCATATATTTT
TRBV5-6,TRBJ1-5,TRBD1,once,CASSLADRDNQPQHF,TGTGCCAGCAGCTTGGCGGACAGGGACAATCAGCCCCAGCATTTT
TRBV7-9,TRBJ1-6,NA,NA,CASSASQGSYNSPLHF,TGTGCCAGCAGCGCATCGCAGGGGTCCTATAATTCACCCCTCCACTTT
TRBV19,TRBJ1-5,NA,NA,CASSIGSGPLGQPQHF,TGTGCCAGTAGTATAGGAAGCGGGCCCTTGGGGCAGCCCCAGCATTTT
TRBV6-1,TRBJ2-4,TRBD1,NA,CASSEGTGGSKDIQYF,TGTGCCAGCAGTGAGGGGACAGGGGGGAGTAAGGACATTCAGTACTTC
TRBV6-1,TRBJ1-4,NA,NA,CASSERQLNEKLFF,TGTGCCAGCAGTGAACGGCAGCTAAATGAAAAACTGTTTTTT